These T cell receptor beta chains were read from a single sample in a study of blood T cell repertoires in COVID-19. TCRdb's table, derived via immunoSEQ multiplex PCR, lists solely in-frame clones and lacks some. The data contain under 300,000 clones, more than 75% of them singletons. The material sequenced was PBMCs or T cells enriched from blood (not recorded which). Receptor source: a middle-aged woman with acute COVID-19. CDR3s include the opening cysteine and the closing phenylalanine or tryptophan. The order of the fields is J gene, V gene, CDR3 protein.

TRBJ1-1	TRBV11-3	CASSPSQGITEAFF
TRBJ2-6	TRBV2	CASSGWSETGANVLTF
TRBJ2-1	TRBV2	CASTGLAGAGEQFF
TRBJ2-1	TRBV9	CASSVAVAGGAYNEQFF
TRBJ2-5	TRBV7-9	CASSPDGSSGETQYF
TRBJ1-3	TRBV13	CASSPQVDSGNTIYF
TRBJ1-4	TRBV7-9	CASSSPGGHVNEKLFF
TRBJ2-2	TRBV19	CASRTGGRTGELFF
TRBJ2-1	TRBV7-9	CASKQGTHEQFF
TRBJ2-5	TRBV15	CATSRKRASGTRTETQYF
TRBJ2-1	TRBV9	CASSVVKAEKSYNEQFF
TRBJ2-5	TRBV19	CASSLSGRETQYF
TRBJ2-5	TRBV25-1	CASSQHGTAGETQYF
TRBJ2-7	TRBV6-1	CASSEPGDYQSSYEQYF
TRBJ1-2	TRBV5-1	CASSLDTSSGYGYTF
TRBJ1-2	TRBV7-9	CASTRRGIDYGYTF
TRBJ1-6	TRBV28	CASRGGGSPLHF